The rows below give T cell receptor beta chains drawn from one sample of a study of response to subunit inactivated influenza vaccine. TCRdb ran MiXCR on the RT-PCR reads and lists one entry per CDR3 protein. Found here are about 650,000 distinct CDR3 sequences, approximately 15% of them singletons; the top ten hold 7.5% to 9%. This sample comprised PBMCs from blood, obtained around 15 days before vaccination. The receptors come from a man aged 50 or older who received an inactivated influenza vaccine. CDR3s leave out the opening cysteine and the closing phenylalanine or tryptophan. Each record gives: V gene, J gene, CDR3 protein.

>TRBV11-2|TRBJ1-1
ASSLRDRVSAF
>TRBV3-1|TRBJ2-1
ASSQDPGGNNEQF
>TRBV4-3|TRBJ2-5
ASSLLEGARQETQY
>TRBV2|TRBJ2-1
ASSAGSSYNEQF
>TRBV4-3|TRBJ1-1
ASSQDGPLNTEAF
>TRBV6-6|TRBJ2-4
ASSPELKNIQY
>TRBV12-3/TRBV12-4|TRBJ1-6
ASRGRVLSSPLH
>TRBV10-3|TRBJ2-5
AISEGQTVETQY
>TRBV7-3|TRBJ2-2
ASSELQGTLSNTGELF
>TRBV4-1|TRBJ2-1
ASSQGASGGRSYNEQF
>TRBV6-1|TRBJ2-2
ASSEMGLAGWRQTGELF
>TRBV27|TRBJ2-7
ASSPNQRGDEQY
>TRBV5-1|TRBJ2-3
ASSPGVGGASTDTQY
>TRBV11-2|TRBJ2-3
ASSLSPGTVPTTDTQY
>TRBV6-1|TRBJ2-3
ASSDGAATDTQY
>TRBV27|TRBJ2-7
ASSLTGISFGYEQY
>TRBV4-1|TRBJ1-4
ASSQVGRLGTNEKLF
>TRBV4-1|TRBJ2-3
ASSRGDGSTDTQY
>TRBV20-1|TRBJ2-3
SAHPSGQGGDTQY
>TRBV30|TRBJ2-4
ASGQPLAKNIQY